Below, 8 T cell receptor beta chains from the same sample are listed, as sequenced in a study of shared clonotypes between healthy human individuals. Data came from immunoSEQ multiplex PCR; TCRdb stores just in-frame clones and leaves some out. Found here are a few million clones, roughly 90% of them singletons; the top ten hold 0.3% to 0.45%. Sequencing input: naive CD4+ T cells from PBMCs. This sample's subset: CD45RA+ positively selected. The receptors were sampled from a man younger than 35 in good health. Some clones in this sample may be carry-over from other donors' samples.

The rearrangement joins TRBV7-7 to TRBJ2-1; 9 bases align to TRBD2. This CDR3 spans 15 amino acids. The germline CDR1 and CDR2 sequences are SSHAT and FNYEAQ (reference sequence). Trimming cost V 5 bases and J 7 bases; bases outside gene matches: 9. CDR3 amino acids: CASSPVAGVVNEQFF. CDR3 in DNA: TGTGCCAGCAGCCCAGTAGCGGGAGTCGTAAATGAGCAGTTCTTC.

The chain has TRBV18 and TRBJ2-1; D might be TRBD2 (5 bases). The germline gives CDR1 KGHSH, CDR2 LQKENI. The CDR3 runs to 16 residues. Trimming removed 2 bases at V and 4 bases at J, with 15 bases between. This chain's CDR3 is CASSPIGGGDYNEQFF. For the CDR3, the DNA is TGTGCCAGCTCACCAATCGGAGGTGGGGATTACAATGAGCAGTTCTTC.

The chain is built from TRBV19 and TRBJ2-4; tentative D call: TRBD2 (5 bases). The V and J ends lost 0 bases and 6 bases respectively, with 12 bases between them. CDR1 is LNHDA and CDR2 is SQIVND in the germline V gene (reference sequence). The CDR3 is 15 residues long. The CDR3 nucleotides are TGTGCCAGTAGTATAGATGTGGAGGCAGCAAACATTCAGTACTTC. As protein: CASSIDVEAANIQYF.

A word on this clone: Other DNA sequences from this sample encode an identical CDR3 as well. V gene TRBV28 combines with J gene TRBJ2-1; 10 bases are shared with TRBD1. Germline CDR1 MDHEN, CDR2 SYDVKM. The CDR3 extends over 15 amino acids. V was clipped by 4 bases and J by 5 bases; unmatched bases: 5. The CDR3, as DNA: TGTGCCAGCAGTTCGCCGGGACAGGGGCACAATGAGCAGTTCTTC. Translated, it gives CASSSPGQGHNEQFF.

This rearrangement joins TRBV2 to TRBJ2-5, with 10 positions matching TRBD1. The CDR3 is 14 amino acids. The V gene's germline CDR1 is SNHLY and CDR2 FYNNEI. The ends lost 6 bases at V and 5 bases at J; junction bases unmatched: 6. CDR3 amino acids: CASSTGTGDETQYF. The CDR3 DNA reads as TGTGCCAGCAGCACCGGGACAGGGGATGAGACCCAGTACTTC.

The V call is TRBV6-1, the J call TRBJ1-5, with 9 bases lining up with TRBD1. V was pared by 6 bases and J by 6 bases, with 9 bases of the junction left unmatched. Germline V CDR1 and CDR2: MNHNS, SASEGT. The CDR3 has 15 residues. Written as DNA, the CDR3 is TGTGCCAGCAGCACAACAGGGGGCCGGGGTCAGCCCCAGCATTTT. Translating it yields CASSTTGGRGQPQHF.

As concerns this clone: This CDR3 is also generated by other DNA sequences in the sample. The V and J genes are TRBV28 and TRBJ2-5, with D unresolved. Trimming took off 2 bases at V and 4 bases at J, with 2 bases between the two ends. In germline, CDR1 is MDHEN, CDR2 SYDVKM. There are 11 residues in the CDR3. CDR3 amino acids: CASSLTETQYF. CDR3 nucleotide sequence: TGTGCCAGCAGTTTAACAGAGACCCAGTACTTC.

The chain employs TRBV18 and TRBJ2-3; D is unclear. The germline CDR1 and CDR2 sequences are KGHSH and LQKENI. The CDR3 loop spans 14 amino acids. Trimming shortened V by 2 bases and J by 2 bases, and 8 bases separated the two germline ends. CDR3 coding DNA: TGTGCCAGCTCACCATTGGCTCTCACAGATACGCAGTATTTT. It translates to CASSPLALTDTQYF. The full variable domain, with the rest looked up from reference TRBV18 and TRBJ2-3, is NAGVMQNPRHLVRRRGQEARLRCSPMKGHSHVYWYRQLPEEGLKFMVYLQKENIIDESGMPKERFSAEFPKEGPSILRIQQVVRGDSAAYFCASSPLALTDTQYFGPGTRLTVL.